This T cell receptor beta chain appears in the sequencing data of a study of blood T cells in healthy people across ages. This clonotype appeared a few times. What it recognizes is unknown. Germline loops: CDR1 LGHNA, CDR2 YSLEER. V lost 5 bases to trimming and J lost 4 bases, with 13 bases between them. The length of the CDR3 is 14 residues. Per individual sample, total RNA of at least 5 micrograms was extracted. Alongside a J-beta primer mix, a sample-barcoded 5' primer served in a second PCR lasting about 7 to 11 cycles. TCRdb re-analysed the 5' RACE reads in MiXCR, keeping a single row per CDR3 protein. The sample contains over 1.5 million distinct CDR3 sequences, roughly 50% of which appear only once. Study-wide findings and caveats: Long-lived donors had more naive CD4+ cells and higher diversity than aged donors. Estimates drawn from one million T cells were deemed to understate diversity. TCR beta diversity was tightly associated with the proportion of naive T cells.

The TCR was taken from a woman aged 40 to 50 in good health. Material for sequencing was blood. The rearrangement links TRBV4-3 to TRBJ2-3, with D maybe TRBD2 (7 bases). The CDR3 coding sequence is TGCGCCAGCAGCATGGGGGGGCCCGCAGATACGCAGTATTTT. Translated: CASSMGGPADTQYF.